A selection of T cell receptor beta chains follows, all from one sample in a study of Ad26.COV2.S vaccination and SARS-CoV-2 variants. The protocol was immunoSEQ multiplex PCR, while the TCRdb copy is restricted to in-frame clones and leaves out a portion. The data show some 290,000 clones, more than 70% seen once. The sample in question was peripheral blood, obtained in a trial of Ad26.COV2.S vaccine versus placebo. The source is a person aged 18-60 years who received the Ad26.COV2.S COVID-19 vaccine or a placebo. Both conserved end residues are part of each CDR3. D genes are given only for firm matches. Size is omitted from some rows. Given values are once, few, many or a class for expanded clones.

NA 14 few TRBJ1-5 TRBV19 CASSIEQGNQPQHF TGTGCCAGTAGTATAGAGCAGGGCAATCAGCCCCAGCATTTT
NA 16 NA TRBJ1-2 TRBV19 CASTVPGPPTNYGYTF TGTGCCAGTACGGTCCCAGGCCCACCCACTAACTATGGCTACACCTTC
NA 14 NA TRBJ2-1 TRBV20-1 CSASLGPEGNEQFF TGCAGTGCTAGTCTCGGGCCCGAGGGGAATGAGCAGTTCTTC
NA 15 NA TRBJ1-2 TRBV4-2 CASSQEEGPIYGYTF TGTGCCAGCAGCCAAGAGGAGGGCCCCATCTATGGCTACACCTTC
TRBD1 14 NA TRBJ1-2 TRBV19 CASSILAGGNGYTF TGTGCCAGTAGTATATTGGCAGGGGGCAACGGCTACACCTTC
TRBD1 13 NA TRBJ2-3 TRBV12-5 CASGSRGRDTQYF TGTGCTAGTGGTTCGAGGGGGCGAGATACGCAGTATTTT
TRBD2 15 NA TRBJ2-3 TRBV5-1 CASTPMRGGTDTQYF TGCGCCAGCACCCCGATGCGGGGGGGCACAGATACGCAGTATTTT
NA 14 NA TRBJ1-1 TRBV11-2 CASSFRGTATEAFF TGTGCCAGCAGCTTTCGAGGTACAGCTACTGAAGCTTTCTTT
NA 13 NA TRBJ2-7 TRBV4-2 CASSQDWAEEQYF TGTGCCAGCAGCCAAGATTGGGCCGAAGAGCAGTACTTC
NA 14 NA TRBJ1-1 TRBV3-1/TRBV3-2 CASSQGPGNTEAFF TGTGCCAGCAGCCAAGGTCCAGGGAACACTGAAGCTTTCTTT
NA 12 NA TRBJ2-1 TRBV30 CAWKGGNNEQFF TGTGCCTGGAAAGGGGGTAACAATGAGCAGTTCTTC
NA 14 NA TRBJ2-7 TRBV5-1 CASSSGTQGPEQYF TGCGCCAGCAGTAGTGGGACCCAGGGGCCTGAGCAGTACTTC
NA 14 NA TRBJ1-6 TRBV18 CASSRDGPNSPLHF TGTGCCAGCTCACGGGACGGACCGAATTCACCCCTCCACTTT
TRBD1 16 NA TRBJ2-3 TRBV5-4 CASSFGRDRGTDTQYF TGTGCCAGCAGCTTTGGTCGGGACAGGGGCACAGATACGCAGTATTTT
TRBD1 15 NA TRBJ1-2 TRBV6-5 CASSVPGTGGTGYTF TGTGCCAGCAGCGTCCCCGGGACAGGGGGCACTGGCTACACCTTC
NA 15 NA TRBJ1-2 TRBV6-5 CASRPRVTPYYGYTF TGTGCCAGCAGGCCGCGGGTGACTCCCTACTATGGCTACACCTTC
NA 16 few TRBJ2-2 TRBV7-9 CASSSAGAGNTGELFF TGTGCCAGCAGCTCCGCTGGGGCAGGGAACACCGGGGAGCTGTTTTTT
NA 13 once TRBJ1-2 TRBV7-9 CASSFELNYGYTF TGTGCCAGCAGCTTTGAACTGAACTATGGCTACACCTTC
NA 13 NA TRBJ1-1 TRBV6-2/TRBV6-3 CASSLVVGTEAFF TGTGCCAGCAGTTTAGTCGTGGGCACTGAAGCTTTCTTT
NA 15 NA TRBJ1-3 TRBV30 CAWSKTGIPGNTIYF TGTGCCTGGAGCAAAACAGGGATACCTGGAAACACCATATATTTT